The rows below give T cell receptor beta chains drawn from one sample of a study of low-dose radiotherapy and immunotherapy resistance in tumors. TCRdb re-called the reads with MiXCR, one entry per CDR3 protein. The sample has 55,000 to 65,000 distinct CDR3 sequences; roughly 29% are singletons. The sample consisted of PBMCs, taken before treatment. The receptors originated from a male donor with rectosigmoid adenocarcinoma. CDR3s include the opening cysteine and the closing phenylalanine or tryptophan. A D gene is named only where the DNA matches it firmly. The listing skips clone size in some rows; elsewhere it reads once, few, many or a size class.

TRBV6-2/TRBV6-3,NA,TRBJ1-5,many,14,CASTQGNSNQPQHF,TGTGCCAGCACCCAGGGGAATAGCAATCAGCCCCAGCATTTT
TRBV7-2,NA,TRBJ2-3,many,16,CASSLAQQAGWDTQYF,TGTGCCAGCAGCTTAGCGCAACAGGCGGGGTGGGATACGCAGTATTTT
TRBV9,NA,TRBJ1-2,many,16,CASSPSGTSEGYGYTF,TGTGCCAGCAGCCCCTCCGGGACGAGTGAGGGCTATGGCTACACCTTC
TRBV27,NA,TRBJ1-6,NA,17,CASSPTVLSSYNSPLHF,TGTGCCAGCAGTCCGACAGTCCTAAGCTCCTATAATTCACCCCTCCACTTT
TRBV18,NA,TRBJ2-5,once,14,CASSRSGSLETQYF,TGTGCCAGCTCACGATCAGGATCCCTCGAGACCCAGTACTTC
TRBV24-1,TRBD1,TRBJ1-1,few,16,CATSDSRTGVNTEAFF,TGTGCCACCAGTGATTCAAGGACAGGGGTGAACACTGAAGCTTTCTTT
TRBV20-1,NA,TRBJ2-3,many,14,CSPVRDTNVDTQYF,TGCAGTCCGGTCCGGGACACTAATGTAGATACGCAGTATTTT
TRBV20-1,NA,TRBJ2-4,many,15,CSARDAAQGKNIQYF,TGCAGTGCTAGAGATGCGGCGCAGGGTAAAAACATTCAGTACTTC
TRBV28,TRBD1,TRBJ1-4,NA,16,CASSLMPGQGGEKLFF,TGTGCCAGCAGTCTAATGCCGGGACAGGGTGGGGAAAAACTGTTTTTT
TRBV6-1,TRBD2,TRBJ2-7,NA,14,CASSGAGEGGEQYF,TGTGCCAGCAGTGGAGCGGGAGAGGGGGGCGAGCAGTACTTC
TRBV9,NA,TRBJ2-7,many,14,CASSVGDRSYEQYF,TGTGCCAGCAGCGTAGGTGACAGGAGCTACGAGCAGTACTTC
TRBV6-2/TRBV6-3,NA,TRBJ1-4,NA,18,CASRRLSRNDEKLFFFFF,NA
TRBV2,NA,TRBJ1-4,many,15,CASRPVGLESEKLFF,TGTGCCAGCAGACCAGTGGGGCTTGAGAGTGAAAAACTGTTTTTT
TRBV4-3,NA,TRBJ2-5,many,14,CASSQDWVQETQYF,TGCGCCAGCAGCCAAGATTGGGTTCAAGAGACCCAGTACTTC
TRBV19,TRBD1,TRBJ1-1,many,14,CASSRQGVSTEAFF,TGTGCCAGTAGTCGACAGGGGGTGAGCACTGAAGCTTTCTTT
TRBV19,TRBD2,TRBJ2-7,NA,18,CASSIQVSPSGGTYEQYF,TGTGCCAGTAGTATCCAAGTGTCCCCTAGCGGGGGGACCTACGAGCAGTACTTC
TRBV7-2,NA,TRBJ2-1,many,14,CASSSRAGDNEQFF,TGTGCCAGCAGCTCTAGGGCAGGCGACAATGAGCAGTTCTTC
TRBV27,TRBD2,TRBJ2-1,many,18,CASSLTPPTSGYYNEQFF,TGTGCCAGCAGTTTAACACCTCCAACTAGCGGCTATTACAATGAGCAGTTCTTC
TRBV28,TRBD2,TRBJ2-1,NA,15,CASSVTSGRRDEQFF,TGTGCCAGCAGTGTGACTAGCGGTCGAAGGGATGAGCAGTTCTTC
TRBV20-1,NA,TRBJ2-7,many,11,CSAPKSYEQYF,TGCAGTGCCCCTAAGTCCTACGAGCAGTACTTC
TRBV2,TRBD2,TRBJ2-7,NA,13,CASSSASGNEQYF,TGTGCCAGCAGTTCCGCTAGCGGAAACGAGCAGTACTTC
TRBV28,TRBD1,TRBJ1-1,NA,14,CASRGTGLNTEAFF,TGTGCCAGCAGGGGGACAGGCTTGAACACTGAAGCTTTCTTT
TRBV3-1,TRBD2,TRBJ2-3,NA,15,CASRGLAGGLDTQYF,TGTGCCAGCAGAGGACTAGCGGGGGGCCTGGATACGCAGTATTTT
TRBV3-1,TRBD1,TRBJ2-7,many,14,CASSREGGVYEQYF,TGTGCCAGCAGCCGTGAAGGGGGCGTCTACGAGCAGTACTTC
TRBV20-1,NA,TRBJ2-7,many,14,CSASAAARGYEQYF,TGCAGTGCTAGCGCAGCCGCCCGGGGTTACGAGCAGTACTTC
TRBV3-1,NA,TRBJ2-7,many,15,CASVGQQGIKYEQYF,TGTGCCAGCGTCGGGCAACAGGGAATTAAGTACGAGCAGTACTTC
TRBV6-2/TRBV6-3,NA,TRBJ2-7,many,13,CASSNPFGAEQYF,TGTGCCAGCAGTAACCCGTTCGGAGCCGAGCAGTACTTC
TRBV2,NA,TRBJ2-3,many,13,CASSSDYTDTQYF,TGTGCCAGCAGTTCCGACTACACAGATACGCAGTATTTT
TRBV4-3,TRBD2,TRBJ2-4,many,15,CASSALSGVKNIQYF,TGCGCCAGCAGCGCACTTAGCGGGGTAAAAAACATTCAGTACTTC
TRBV28,NA,TRBJ2-3,many,15,CASIIGGTSTDTQYF,TGTGCCAGCATAATAGGGGGTACTAGCACAGATACGCAGTATTTT
TRBV12-3/TRBV12-4,NA,TRBJ1-2,NA,13,CASSWGANYGYTF,TGTGCCAGCAGTTGGGGGGCTAACTATGGCTACACCTTC
TRBV20-1,TRBD2,TRBJ2-7,many,12,CSAREREWEQYF,TGCAGTGCTAGAGAGCGGGAGTGGGAGCAGTACTTC
TRBV14,TRBD2,TRBJ2-3,many,15,CASSQGGTSADTQYF,TGTGCCAGCAGCCAGGGGGGGACTAGCGCAGATACGCAGTATTTT
TRBV11-2,TRBD2,TRBJ2-7,many,17,CASSLVPSGGLISKQYF,TGTGCCAGCAGCTTAGTGCCTAGCGGGGGATTAATATCGAAGCAGTACTTC
TRBV6-2/TRBV6-3,TRBD2,TRBJ2-3,many,15,CASSRSSGGETTQYF,TGTGCCAGCAGCAGGAGTAGCGGGGGGGAGACTACGCAGTATTTT
TRBV5-1,NA,TRBJ2-3,many,13,CATGSGSTDTQYF,TGCGCCACGGGAAGCGGGAGCACAGATACGCAGTATTTT
TRBV6-2/TRBV6-3,NA,TRBJ2-3,many,14,CASSSRGRTDTQYF,TGTGCCAGCAGTTCCAGGGGTCGAACAGATACGCAGTATTTT
TRBV13,TRBD2,TRBJ2-5,many,15,CASSFGRSGLETQYF,TGTGCCAGCAGTTTCGGGAGGTCTGGACTTGAGACCCAGTACTTC
TRBV10-3,NA,TRBJ2-3,many,14,CAISRGVATDTQYF,TGTGCCATCAGTCGAGGGGTAGCAACAGATACGCAGTATTTT
TRBV5-4,NA,TRBJ2-1,NA,16,CASSPRRGALGNEQFF,TGTGCCAGCAGCCCCCGTCGAGGGGCCCTCGGGAATGAGCAGTTCTTC
TRBV6-2/TRBV6-3,TRBD2,TRBJ2-1,NA,13,CASIRTGGREQFF,TGTGCCAGCATTCGGACGGGGGGTCGGGAGCAGTTCTTC
TRBV14,NA,TRBJ2-1,few,17,CASSQDFGVAPGNEQFF,TGTGCCAGCAGCCAAGATTTCGGGGTGGCGCCCGGGAATGAGCAGTTCTTC
TRBV6-2/TRBV6-3,TRBD2,TRBJ2-5,NA,15,CASEETSGPQETQYF,TGTGCCAGCGAAGAGACTAGCGGGCCTCAAGAGACCCAGTACTTC
TRBV6-1,NA,TRBJ2-7,many,12,CASSRTAYEQYF,TGTGCCAGCAGTAGGACAGCCTACGAGCAGTACTTC
TRBV2,NA,TRBJ2-2,many,18,CASSEEASGANTGELFFF,NA
TRBV5-6,TRBD1,TRBJ2-7,many,15,CASSPGTGTLYEQYF,TGTGCCAGCAGTCCCGGGACAGGGACTCTCTACGAGCAGTACTTC
TRBV5-1,NA,TRBJ2-5,many,14,CASSLGLNQETQYF,TGCGCCAGCAGCTTGGGCCTTAACCAAGAGACCCAGTACTTC
TRBV5-4,NA,TRBJ1-2,many,15,CASSSRGGDPYGYTF,TGTGCCAGCAGCTCTCGGGGAGGGGATCCCTATGGCTACACCTTC
TRBV4-2,TRBD1,TRBJ1-1,many,18,CASSQEPGTGSMNTEAFF,TGTGCCAGCAGCCAAGAGCCCGGGACAGGATCTATGAACACTGAAGCTTTCTTT
TRBV6-2/TRBV6-3,NA,TRBJ2-1,NA,12,CASSSPGSGQFF,TGTGCCAGCAGCTCCCCGGGGAGTGGGCAGTTCTTC
TRBV25-1,NA,TRBJ1-4,many,15,CASILNEDGNEKLFF,TGTGCCAGCATCCTGAACGAGGACGGGAATGAAAAACTGTTTTTT
TRBV4-2,NA,TRBJ2-7,NA,15,CASSQGGVRFYEQYF,TGTGCCAGCAGCCAAGGTGGGGTCAGGTTTTACGAGCAGTACTTC
TRBV2,NA,TRBJ2-7,NA,14,CASSETRGSVEQYF,TGTGCCAGCAGTGAAACTCGGGGATCGGTCGAGCAGTACTTC